This T cell receptor beta chain originates from a study of CD8+ T cells in alopecia areata. About the study: For 6 to 18 months, tofacitinib was taken, and 6 months off drug followed.

Worth noting for this clone: The antigen remains unidentified.

After isolation, RNA underwent reverse transcription to generate cDNA as the sequencing template. Some clones are missing from TCRdb's copy, which holds only in-frame ones; the method was immunoSEQ multiplex PCR. The sample consists of 140,000 to 150,000 clones, over 80% of them appearing once. T lymphocytes (CD4+ and CD8+) were sorted from PBMCs. Overall study results and limits: Higher clonality and more expanded CD8+ clones appeared in lesional than normal scalp.

V lost 3 bases and J lost 2, with 15 bases in between. Germline values: CDR1 SGHRS, CDR2 YFSETQ. The CDR3 has 15 residues. The rearrangement joins TRBV5-1 to TRBJ2-7, with D perhaps TRBD2 (6 bases). The sequence was collected from a human donor with alopecia areata. Source: CD8+ T cells sorted from blood, taken at week 0. In DNA form, the CDR3 reads TGCGCCAGCAGCTACCCCGGGACTGAGACCTACGAGCAGTACTTC. It is translated as CASSYPGTETYEQYF.